Listed here are 18 T cell receptor beta chains from one sample, sequenced in a study of blood T cell repertoires in COVID-19. Method: immunoSEQ multiplex PCR; TCRdb's copy keeps in-frame clones and lacks some. The data contain some 110,000 clones, 80% of them singletons. The source material was peripheral blood. All receptors come from a man aged 60 to 75 with active or convalescent COVID-19.

V usage is TRBV7-9 and J usage is TRBJ2-1; 8 nucleotides line up with TRBD2. CDR1 is SEHNR, CDR2 FQNEAQ, per germline (reference sequence). This CDR3 is 16 amino acids long. After removal of 1 base from V and 3 bases from J, the junction contained 5 bases not matched to a gene. In nucleotides, the CDR3 is TGTGCCAGCAGCTTAGTCCGACGGGAGGGCTACAATGAGCAGTTCTTC. Its translation is CASSLVRREGYNEQFF.

The V call is TRBV7-3, the J call TRBJ1-1; tentative D call: TRBD1 (5 bases). Germline CDR1 SGHTA, CDR2 FQGTGA. Trimming left V 1 base short and J 4 bases short, with 13 bases between. The length of the CDR3 is 15 residues. The CDR3 DNA reads TGTGCCAGCAGCTTAATGGGGGGAGGAAGCACTGAAGCTTTCTTT. Its protein is CASSLMGGGSTEAFF.

The chain employs TRBV2 and TRBJ1-1; D call uncertain. V gave up 7 bases and J gave up 11 bases, with 17 bases separating them. Per the germline V gene, CDR1 is SNHLY and CDR2 is FYNNEI. The CDR3 loop spans 12 amino acids. The CDR3 protein is CASTLYEASAFF. The DNA of the CDR3 is TGTGCCAGCACACTCTACGAGGCATCGGCTTTCTTT.

The CDR3 bases are TGCGCCAGCAGCCAAGAGGGCAGGGGTAACTCACCCCTCCACTTT. Protein: CASSQEGRGNSPLHF. This chain joins TRBV4-3 and TRBJ1-6, with D tentatively TRBD1 (6 bases). CDR3 length: 15 amino acids. V dropped 0 bases and J dropped 10 bases, with 13 bases sitting between them. CDR1 is LGHNA and CDR2 is YSLEER in the germline V gene.

The V and J genes are TRBV14 and TRBJ2-3; TRBD1 matches 8 bases. CDR3 length: 15 residues. Germline V gene lookup returns CDR1 SGHDN and CDR2 FVKESK. The trim removed 3 bases at V and 11 bases at J, leaving 13 bases unmatched. The CDR3 region is CASSHSRGHQHMQYF. The CDR3 DNA reads as TGTGCCAGCAGCCACAGCAGGGGGCATCAACACATGCAGTATTTT.

The V call is TRBV30, the J call TRBJ2-5, with a tentative D call TRBD1 (5 bases). V was clipped by 2 bases and J by 13 bases, with 17 bases between them. The V gene's germline CDR1 is GTSNPN and CDR2 SVGIG (reference sequence). This CDR3 is built from 12 residues. DNA for the CDR3: TGTGCCTGGAGTCCCCAGGGTGAAGGGCTGTACTTC. It yields the protein CAWSPQGEGLYF.

A single count supports this clone. V is TRBV5-1 and J is TRBJ2-7; D may be TRBD1 (7 bases). CDR3 size: 15 residues. Germline CDR1 SGHRS, CDR2 YFSETQ. V was trimmed by 0 bases and J by 3 bases, leaving 13 bases between them. The CDR3 region is CASSLAGGIHYEQYF. The CDR3 DNA reads as TGCGCCAGCAGCTTGGCAGGGGGGATACACTACGAGCAGTACTTC.

The gene calls are TRBV9 and TRBJ2-3, with 7 bases matching TRBD2. The CDR3 extends over 17 amino acids. The germline V gene has CDR1 SGDLS and CDR2 YYNGEE. The V gene end was trimmed by 4 bases and the J gene end by 0 bases; junction bases not matched to a gene: 11. CDR3 loop: CASSLQTSPTSTDTQYF. CDR3 nucleotide sequence: TGTGCCAGCAGCTTGCAGACTAGCCCAACTAGCACAGATACGCAGTATTTT.

This clone appeared a few times. The V gene is TRBV18, the J gene TRBJ2-7, with D possibly TRBD2 on 6 matching bases. Trimming removed 6 bases at V and 3 bases at J, with 12 bases between. The CDR3 length is 13 residues. Germline V lookup: CDR1 KGHSH, CDR2 LQKENI. The CDR3 DNA follows: TGTGCCAGCTCGGATACTAGCTTCTACGAGCAGTACTTC. Protein: CASSDTSFYEQYF.

This rearrangement joins TRBV7-2 to TRBJ2-7; 7 nucleotides match TRBD1. V dropped 5 bases and J dropped 3; count of bases not matched to a gene: 16. The CDR3 consists of 17 residues. Germline-derived CDR1 and CDR2 are SGHTA and FQGNSA. Here the CDR3 DNA reads TGTGCCAGCAGCCCCCCGGGGCAGGGGGTCTTTCACTACGAGCAGTACTTC. This gives the protein CASSPPGQGVFHYEQYF.

The genes are TRBV28 and TRBJ2-7, with D unresolved. This CDR3 spans 13 amino acids. V gave up 4 bases and J gave up 2 bases, with 9 bases separating them. The germline V gene has CDR1 MDHEN and CDR2 SYDVKM. CDR3 sequence (DNA): TGTGCCAGCAGTTCGATCTCTACCTACGAGCAGTACTTC. Protein: CASSSISTYEQYF.

The chain uses TRBV12-3 or TRBV12-4 and TRBJ1-1; D remains unclear. This CDR3 has 13 amino acids. V lost 6 bases to trimming and J lost 0 bases, with 8 bases between them. The CDR3 nucleotides read TGTGCCAGCAGCCCTATTTTGAACACTGAAGCTTTCTTT. This translates into CASSPILNTEAFF.

This rearrangement joins TRBV7-9 to TRBJ1-1, with D possibly TRBD1 on 6 matching bases. V lost 5 bases and J 2 bases, leaving 18 bases between the germline ends. Per germline, CDR1 SEHNR and CDR2 FQNEAQ (reference sequence). This CDR3 comprises 16 residues. CDR3 nucleotides: TGTGCCAGCAGCCACCCAATCAGGGACACCAACACTGAAGCTTTCTTT. It specifies CASSHPIRDTNTEAFF. The whole variable domain, filled in from reference TRBV7-9 and TRBJ1-1, reads DTGVSQNPRHKITKRGQNVTFRCDPISEHNRLYWYRQTLGQGPEFLTYFQNEAQLEKSRLLSDRFSAERPKGSFSTLEIQRTEQGDSAMYLCASSHPIRDTNTEAFFGQGTRLTVV.

J is TRBJ1-6 and V is TRBV5-1; possibly TRBD1 for D (5 bases). The CDR3 extends over 14 amino acids. V was trimmed by 0 bases and J by 7 bases, leaving 8 bases between them. Germline loops: CDR1 SGHRS, CDR2 YFSETQ. The CDR3 sequence: CASSLATGNSPLHF. The CDR3 nucleotides read TGCGCCAGCAGCTTGGCCACAGGCAATTCACCCCTCCACTTT.

The rearrangement uses TRBV19 and TRBJ1-4, with unresolved D. The CDR3 length is 16 residues. In germline, CDR1 is LNHDA, CDR2 SQIVND (reference sequence). The V gene lost 1 base and the J gene lost 5 bases, with 14 bases spanning the gap. CDR3 sequence reads: CASSIGGTRGNEKLFF. DNA for the CDR3: TGTGCCAGTAGTATAGGCGGTACGCGAGGGAATGAAAAACTGTTTTTT.

The chain is built from TRBV7-3 and TRBJ2-2; 7 nucleotides align to TRBD1. Germline assignment: CDR1 SGHTA and CDR2 FQGTGA. The trim removed 0 bases at V and 7 bases at J, leaving 11 bases unmatched. This CDR3 spans 17 amino acids. The CDR3 sequence is CASSLTIGTESIGELFF. The DNA of the CDR3 is TGTGCCAGCAGCTTAACGATTGGGACAGAGAGTATCGGGGAGCTGTTTTTT.

The chain recombines TRBV18 with TRBJ1-1; tentatively, D is TRBD1 (6 bases). The CDR3 sequence is 14 residues long. Germline V lookup: CDR1 KGHSH, CDR2 LQKENI. The ends were cut back, 6 bases at V and 5 bases at J, with 16 bases in the middle. The CDR3 nucleotides are TGTGCCAGCTCGCCCCGACAGGAGCGTACTGAAGCTTTCTTT. Translating gives CASSPRQERTEAFF.

The chain recombines TRBV5-1 with TRBJ2-2; TRBD1 is a possible D gene (6 bases). The CDR3 totals 13 residues. The germline CDR1 and CDR2 sequences are SGHRS and YFSETQ. V was pared by 6 bases and J by 6 bases, with 12 bases between. The CDR3 region has the DNA TGCGCCAGCAATACAGGGTGGGCCGGGGAGCTGTTTTTT. It translates to CASNTGWAGELFF.